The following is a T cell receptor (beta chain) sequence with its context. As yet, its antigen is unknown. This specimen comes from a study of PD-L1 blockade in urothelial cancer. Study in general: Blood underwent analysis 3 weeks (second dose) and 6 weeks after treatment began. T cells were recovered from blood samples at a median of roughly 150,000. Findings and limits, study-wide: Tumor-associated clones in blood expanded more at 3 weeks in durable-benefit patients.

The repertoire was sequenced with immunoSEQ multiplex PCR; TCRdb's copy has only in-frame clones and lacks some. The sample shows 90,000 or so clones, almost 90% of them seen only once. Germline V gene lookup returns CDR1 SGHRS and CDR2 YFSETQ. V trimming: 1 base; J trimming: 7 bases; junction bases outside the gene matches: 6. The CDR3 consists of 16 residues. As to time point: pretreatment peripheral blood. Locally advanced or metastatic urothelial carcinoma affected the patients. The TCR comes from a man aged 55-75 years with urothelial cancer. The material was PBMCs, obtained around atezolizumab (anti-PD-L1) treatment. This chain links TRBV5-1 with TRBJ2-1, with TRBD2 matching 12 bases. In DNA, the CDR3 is TGCGCCAGCAGCTTGAAAACTAGCGGGAGGTCAAATGAGCAGTTCTTC. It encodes CASSLKTSGRSNEQFF.